The rows below give T cell receptor beta chains drawn from one sample of a study of CD8+CD57+ T cells in acquired aplastic anemia. TCRdb passed the reads through MiXCR, listing each CDR3 protein once. The data show hundreds of thousands of distinct CDR3 sequences, about two thirds seen once. The sample was sorted CD4+, CD8+, or CD8+CD57+ T cells (not recorded which) from PBMCs. These receptors were obtained from a human donor in good health, serving as a control. CDR3s leave out the opening cysteine and the closing phenylalanine or tryptophan. Fields, in order: V gene, CDR3 length, J gene, CDR3 protein.

v_gene: TRBV12-3/TRBV12-4; len: 10; j_gene: TRBJ2-1; CDR3aa: ASSPTGREQF
v_gene: TRBV5-1; len: 11; j_gene: TRBJ1-6; CDR3aa: ASSYSYNSPLH
v_gene: TRBV20-1; len: 11; j_gene: TRBJ2-3; CDR3aa: SAAGRSMATQY
v_gene: TRBV29-1; len: 8; j_gene: TRBJ2-1; CDR3aa: SVEYNEQF
v_gene: TRBV7-6; len: 14; j_gene: TRBJ2-1; CDR3aa: ASSFGVPSSYNEQF
v_gene: TRBV10-3; len: 14; j_gene: TRBJ2-6; CDR3aa: ATAGTGVTGANVLT
v_gene: TRBV5-1; len: 14; j_gene: TRBJ2-7; CDR3aa: ASSLVPGQGHYEQY
v_gene: TRBV20-1; len: 11; j_gene: TRBJ1-2; CDR3aa: SVGETVTYGYT
v_gene: TRBV29-1; len: 12; j_gene: TRBJ1-2; CDR3aa: SVEDRGQNYGYT
v_gene: TRBV19; len: 12; j_gene: TRBJ1-2; CDR3aa: ASGEAGSNYDYT
v_gene: TRBV5-5; len: 14; j_gene: TRBJ2-3; CDR3aa: ASSLVAGGKTDTQY
v_gene: TRBV20-1; len: 11; j_gene: TRBJ1-1; CDR3aa: SAKEPLATEAF
v_gene: TRBV5-6; len: 14; j_gene: TRBJ2-3; CDR3aa: ASSETGLVGEDTQY
v_gene: TRBV12-3/TRBV12-4; len: 11; j_gene: TRBJ1-1; CDR3aa: ASSEKGRTEAF
v_gene: TRBV29-1; len: 12; j_gene: TRBJ2-3; CDR3aa: SAVSWSSTDTQY
v_gene: TRBV2; len: 12; j_gene: TRBJ2-7; CDR3aa: ASSLVGLKDSPY
v_gene: TRBV7-3; len: 11; j_gene: TRBJ1-6; CDR3aa: ASRGRAGAPLH
v_gene: TRBV7-2; len: 13; j_gene: TRBJ1-2; CDR3aa: ASSLRARDGYTFT
v_gene: TRBV5-1; len: 12; j_gene: TRBJ2-1; CDR3aa: ASSLDGSLNEQF
v_gene: TRBV5-1; len: 11; j_gene: TRBJ2-7; CDR3aa: ASSLDGPWTQY
v_gene: TRBV20-1; len: 11; j_gene: TRBJ2-3; CDR3aa: SAREGGADSQY